This T cell receptor beta chain was profiled in a study of neoadjuvant anti-PD-1 for oral cavity cancer. Study as a whole: Nivolumab at 3 mg/kg was mostly given biweekly, three to four doses, pre-surgery.

Per germline, CDR1 SQVTM and CDR2 ANQGSEA. V was pared by 5 bases and J by 6 bases, with 15 bases of the junction left unmatched. This CDR3 is 15 amino acids long. Clones were sequenced by immunoSEQ multiplex PCR, and TCRdb holds only the in-frame ones, with some missing. The table shows 13,000 to 15,000 clones, with 71% occurring only once. As to this clone: Its antigen is not identified.

General observations from the study: PBMC Gini-index clonality exceeded responders' in non-responders post-nivolumab.

The chain recombines TRBV29-1 with TRBJ2-7; TRBD1 agrees at 8 bases. This specimen was PBMCs, taken before nivolumab (anti-PD-1) treatment. This sequence originates from a person aged 40 to 85 with oral cavity squamous cell carcinoma. This CDR3 reads CSVPMAGGDAGEQYF. CDR3 bases: TGCAGCGTTCCTATGGCAGGGGGCGACGCGGGCGAGCAGTACTTC.